This T cell receptor (beta chain) appears in the sequencing data of a study of identical twins. The study, taken as a whole, reports: Insertions were fewer in abundant cord blood beta clonotypes, whereas memory repertoires showed none of this pattern. Twin pairs' shared out-of-frame alpha sequences were enriched in low generation probability. Instead of following the same donors, the conclusions were based on cross-sectional statistical analysis.

V shed 6 bases, J shed 0 bases, and the junction held 3 bases outside the gene matches. CDR3 length: 14 amino acids. Germline V gene sequence: CDR1 SQVTM, CDR2 ANQGSEA. One entry per CDR3 protein results from TCRdb running MiXCR on the 5' RACE reads. This table has 200,000 or so distinct CDR3 sequences, 6% to 9% appearing once. Many counts were recorded for this clonotype. Its specificity is not known. The same data also contributed to another study, on yellow fever vaccine responses in identical twins.

The gene calls are TRBV29-1 and TRBJ2-2; the match to TRBD2 covers 8 bases. The specimen was memory (CD45RO+) T cells sorted from blood. The receptor comes from a woman between 18 and 29 years old in good health. CDR3 amino acids: CSVVAGTNTGELFF. DNA for the CDR3: TGCAGCGTGGTAGCGGGAACGAACACCGGGGAGCTGTTTTTT.